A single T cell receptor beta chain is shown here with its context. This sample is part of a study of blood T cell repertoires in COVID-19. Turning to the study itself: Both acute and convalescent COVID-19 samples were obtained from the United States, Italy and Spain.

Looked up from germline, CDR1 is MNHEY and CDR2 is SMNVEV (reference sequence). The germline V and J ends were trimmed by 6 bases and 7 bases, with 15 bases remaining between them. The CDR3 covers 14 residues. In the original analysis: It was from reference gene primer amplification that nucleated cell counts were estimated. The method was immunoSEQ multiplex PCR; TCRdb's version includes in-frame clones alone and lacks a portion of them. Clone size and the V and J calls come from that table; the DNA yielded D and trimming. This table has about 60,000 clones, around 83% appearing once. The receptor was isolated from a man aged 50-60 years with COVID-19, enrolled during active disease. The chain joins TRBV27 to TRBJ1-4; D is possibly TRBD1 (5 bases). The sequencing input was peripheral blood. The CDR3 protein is CASRPSGDFEKLFF. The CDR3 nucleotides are TGTGCCAGCAGACCCAGTGGGGACTTTGAAAAACTGTTTTTT. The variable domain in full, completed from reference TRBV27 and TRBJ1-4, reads EAQVTQNPRYLITVTGKKLTVTCSQNMNHEYMSWYRQDPGLGLRQIYYSMNVEVTDKGDVPEGYKVSRKEKRNFPLILESPSPNQTSLYFCASRPSGDFEKLFFGSGTQLSVL.